The 13 T cell receptor beta chains reported below all come from one sample, sequenced in a study of T cell responses to AZD1222 COVID-19 vaccine. Profiling relied on immunoSEQ multiplex PCR, and the TCRdb table lists in-frame clones only, not all of them. The table includes roughly 120,000 clones, 80% to 90% detected once. Sample: peripheral blood, taken on day 0 of AZD1222 vaccination. The receptors here all came from an adult in good health.

The chain links TRBV27 to TRBJ2-1; tentatively, D is TRBD2 (6 bases). This CDR3 has 13 amino acids. Germline V CDR1 and CDR2: MNHEY, SMNVEV (reference sequence). V was clipped by 6 bases and J by 9 bases, with 15 bases between them. CDR3: CASSISGLLEQFF. CDR3 in DNA: TGTGCCAGCAGCATCTCGGGACTTCTTGAGCAGTTCTTC.

The J gene is TRBJ1-4, the V gene TRBV19, with unresolved D. V lost 2 bases to trimming and J lost 2 bases, with 12 bases between them. Germline CDR1 is LNHDA and CDR2 is SQIVND (reference sequence). The CDR3 covers 16 residues. The CDR3 DNA reads as TGTGCCAGTAGTATACGAGGGCCGGGGACTAATGAAAAACTGTTTTTT. Its protein is CASSIRGPGTNEKLFF.

V gene TRBV18 combines with J gene TRBJ2-1, with D tentatively TRBD2 (6 bases). Germline CDR1 is KGHSH and CDR2 is LQKENI. The CDR3 runs to 14 residues. The V gene lost 5 bases and the J gene lost 6 bases, with 14 bases spanning the gap. The CDR3 DNA reads as TGTGCCAGCTCATCGGAGACTAGGGGCAATGAGCAGTTCTTC. Protein: CASSSETRGNEQFF.

The rearrangement links TRBV30 to TRBJ1-5, with 7 bases lining up with TRBD1. Trimming removed 5 bases from V and 4 bases from J; junction bases left unmatched: 5. This CDR3 region has 13 residues. CDR1 and CDR2 (germline): GTSNPN, SVGIG (reference sequence). The CDR3 coding sequence is TGTGCCTGGGGGACAGACCTTAATCAGCCCCAGCATTTT. It codes for CAWGTDLNQPQHF. Full variable domain (missing parts from reference TRBV30 and TRBJ1-5): SQTIHQWPATLVQPVGSPLSLECTVEGTSNPNLYWYRQAAGRGLQLLFYSVGIGQISSEVPQNLSASRPQDRQFILSSKKLLLSDSGFYLCAWGTDLNQPQHFGDGTRLSIL.

The chain links TRBV4-2 to TRBJ2-7, with D maybe TRBD2 (5 bases). Germline loops: CDR1 LGHNA, CDR2 YNFKEQ. Between the trimmed V and J ends, which lost 0 bases and 0 bases, there was a span of 9 bases. This CDR3 contains 15 residues. DNA for the CDR3: TGTGCCAGCAGCCAAGATGTAGGGAGCTCCTACGAGCAGTACTTC. It translates to CASSQDVGSSYEQYF.

The chain couples TRBV4-1 to TRBJ1-4; 11 bases map to TRBD1. The CDR3 runs 14 residues. Trimming cost V 5 bases and J 10 bases; bases outside gene matches: 6. The germline V gene has CDR1 MGHRA and CDR2 YSYEKL. The CDR3 coding sequence is TGCGCCAGCAGCTACGGACAGGGGGCTCGAAAACTGTTTTTT. Translation gives CASSYGQGARKLFF.

The CDR3 spells CASSRALGEKLFF. For the CDR3, the DNA is TGTGCCAGTAGTAGGGCGTTAGGGGAAAAACTGTTTTTT. The J gene is TRBJ1-4, the V gene TRBV19, with D unresolved. The germline V and J ends were trimmed by 4 bases and 8 bases, with 11 bases remaining between them. Germline values: CDR1 LNHDA, CDR2 SQIVND (reference sequence). The CDR3 runs to 13 residues. Full variable domain (remainder filled in from reference TRBV19 and TRBJ1-4): DGGITQSPKYLFRKEGQNVTLSCEQNLNHDAMYWYRQDPGQGLRLIYYSQIVNDFQKGDIAEGYSVSREKKESFPLTVTSAQKNPTAFYLCASSRALGEKLFFGSGTQLSVL.

CDR3 nucleotide sequence: TGTGCCAGCAGTATACAGGGGGCAGGAGAAGCTTTCTTT. As protein: CASSIQGAGEAFF. This chain uses TRBV6-6 with TRBJ1-1, with TRBD1 matching over 9 bases. Germline V CDR1 and CDR2: MNHNY, SVGAGI (reference sequence). The CDR3 is 13 residues long. Trimming at V came to 5 bases and at J to 8 bases, leaving 6 bases not matched to a gene.

The rearrangement links TRBV2 to TRBJ2-2, with 7 bases fitting TRBD1. Looked up from germline, CDR1 is SNHLY and CDR2 is FYNNEI. Trimming cost V 7 bases and J 2 bases; bases outside gene matches: 7. The CDR3 runs 15 residues. The DNA for the CDR3 is TGTGCCAGCAAGACGGACAGGTTCAACACCGGGGAGCTGTTTTTT. Translation: CASKTDRFNTGELFF.

The chain carries TRBV6-6 and TRBJ1-1; possible D gene TRBD1, 6 bases. Germline CDR1 and CDR2: MNHNY and SVGAGI (reference sequence). The length of the CDR3 is 18 residues. Trimming stripped 5 bases from V and 1 base from J, with 23 bases between. This CDR3 reads CASSREKTGLGSNTEAFF. In DNA form, the CDR3 reads TGTGCCAGCAGTCGGGAGAAGACAGGCCTCGGGTCGAACACTGAAGCTTTCTTT.

The V call is TRBV6-4, the J call TRBJ2-7, with D perhaps matching TRBD2 (6 bases). V lost 4 bases and J lost 3, with 19 bases in between. CDR1 is MRHNA and CDR2 is SNTAGT in the germline V gene. This CDR3 comprises 16 residues. CDR3 in amino acids: CASSVSLTSPLYEQYF. In DNA, the CDR3 is TGTGCCAGCAGTGTGAGTCTGACTAGTCCTCTCTACGAGCAGTACTTC.

The rearrangement joins TRBV6-2 or TRBV6-3 to TRBJ2-2; TRBD2 aligns across 9 bases. This CDR3 spans 17 amino acids. The ends lost 2 bases at V and 2 bases at J; junction bases unmatched: 6. Germline V gene sequence: CDR1 MNHEY, CDR2 SVGEGT. Here the CDR3 DNA reads TGTGCCAGCAGTTACCTGACTAGCGGAGAAAACACCGGGGAGCTGTTTTTT. Protein product: CASSYLTSGENTGELFF.

In DNA form, the CDR3 reads TGTGCCAGCAGTACCAGACAGGGTGGAAATGAAAAACTGTTTTTT. Translation: CASSTRQGGNEKLFF. This sequence joins TRBV27 and TRBJ1-4; 7 bases line up with TRBD1. V dropped 5 bases and J dropped 5; count of bases not matched to a gene: 8. The germline V gene has CDR1 MNHEY and CDR2 SMNVEV (reference sequence). The CDR3 is 15 amino acids.